This T cell receptor (beta chain) was obtained from a study of shared T cell receptors in the human thymus. Profiling relied on immunoSEQ multiplex PCR, and the TCRdb table lists in-frame clones only, not all of them. Counted here are hundreds of thousands of clones, roughly 86% occurring once; the ten biggest clones make up about 0.0094%. In this sample, this clone turned up a few times. Other DNA sequences within the sample encode an identical CDR3. The germline CDR1 and CDR2 sequences are SGHDN and FVKESK. The CDR3 is 15 amino acids. Trimming removed 1 base from V and 9 bases from J, with 13 bases in between. The sample also formed part of further work on human thymus T cells. That source notes: Each of the donors was a healthy Finnish infant who was undergoing open corrective cardiac surgery for congenital heart defects. Resections were taken during corrective heart surgery, and the thymus tissue came from these. What related research reported was that thymic repertoires overlapped highly among unrelated individuals.

The sample was thymocytes. The sequence came from a boy in the first two years of life with a congenital heart defect. The V call is TRBV14, the J call TRBJ1-6, with D uncertain. CDR3 region: CASSQGQRAISPLHF. The CDR3 nucleotides are TGTGCCAGCAGCCAAGGCCAGCGGGCGATTTCACCCCTCCACTTT. Combining the CDR3 with reference TRBV14 and TRBJ1-6 gives the whole variable domain EAGVTQFPSHSVIEKGQTVTLRCDPISGHDNLYWYRRVMGKEIKFLLHFVKESKQDESGMPNNRFLAERTGGTYSTLKVQPAELEDSGVYFCASSQGQRAISPLHFGNGTRLTVT.